These T cell receptor beta chains were read from a single sample in a study of Ad26.COV2.S vaccination and SARS-CoV-2 variants. The data were produced by immunoSEQ multiplex PCR, yet TCRdb's version contains in-frame clones alone and is incomplete. The repertoire consists of roughly 510,000 clones, with around 88% occurring once and the leading ten covering roughly 12%. The source was peripheral blood, collected in a trial of Ad26.COV2.S vaccine versus placebo. These receptors were collected from a person between 18 and 59 years old who received the Ad26.COV2.S COVID-19 vaccine or a placebo. Both conserved end residues are trimmed from each CDR3. D genes are given only for firm matches. Clone sizes are given selectively: once, few, many, or a class where the clone is expanded.

TRBV3-1/TRBV3-2	NA	NA	TRBJ1-1	ASSRQSMNTEAF
TRBV19	few	TRBD1	TRBJ1-3	ASSIVRGQAEGNTIY
TRBV28	NA	NA	TRBJ2-1	ASTPGSGTGPNEQF
TRBV18	NA	TRBD2	TRBJ2-7	ASTGTTPYEQY
TRBV4-2	few	NA	TRBJ1-2	ASSQDPGDGYT
TRBV7-9	NA	TRBD2	TRBJ2-7	ASSLGASGKLEQY
TRBV6-5	NA	NA	TRBJ2-5	ASTPTGTLEETQY
TRBV30	NA	TRBD1	TRBJ1-5	AWKDRGDQPQH
TRBV7-3	NA	NA	TRBJ2-2	ASSLSPRGNTGELF
TRBV6-6	NA	NA	TRBJ2-7	ASSEQGASSYEQY
TRBV5-1	few	NA	TRBJ2-7	ASSLGHVEPTEQY
TRBV30	once	TRBD2	TRBJ2-4	AWNNGLAGVRAQY
TRBV2	NA	TRBD1	TRBJ1-5	ASSERQGLQPQH
TRBV2	NA	TRBD2	TRBJ2-3	ASRRLAGGPITDTQY
TRBV6-2/TRBV6-3	many	TRBD2	TRBJ2-7	ASSTRTSAHYEQY
TRBV15	NA	TRBD1	TRBJ1-1	ATSRETGGAF
TRBV30	NA	NA	TRBJ2-7	AWTRGFEQY
TRBV9	once	NA	TRBJ2-7	ASSVEGSTAYEQY
TRBV29-1	NA	TRBD1	TRBJ1-2	SVDKGAGGYT
TRBV5-1	NA	NA	TRBJ2-7	ASSPGGLGAAYEQY
TRBV9	NA	NA	TRBJ2-3	ASSVGPSGTTDTQY
TRBV7-8	once	TRBD2	TRBJ2-1	ASTLSGRYNEQF
TRBV19	NA	TRBD2	TRBJ2-1	ASSMREELF
TRBV6-5	NA	TRBD2	TRBJ2-7	ASTTGGPLLEQY
TRBV12-3/TRBV12-4	NA	NA	TRBJ2-1	ASSIGDINEQF
TRBV27	NA	TRBD1	TRBJ2-5	ASTRTGLGGETQY
TRBV6-1	NA	TRBD2	TRBJ2-7	ASSDRLAGVREQY
TRBV30	NA	NA	TRBJ2-2	AWTPSYTGELF
TRBV19	NA	TRBD2	TRBJ2-1	ASSIGGRAHNEQF
TRBV9	NA	NA	TRBJ1-6	ASSPKTNSPLH
TRBV2	NA	NA	TRBJ2-7	ASSETGPSYEQY
TRBV6-5	NA	NA	TRBJ1-6	ASSYGETTPLH
TRBV19	NA	NA	TRBJ1-1	ASSMEQGARTEAF
TRBV12-3/TRBV12-4	NA	NA	TRBJ2-7	ASSSAHEQY
TRBV7-2	NA	NA	TRBJ1-1	ASSSGPVGAF
TRBV4-2	once	TRBD1	TRBJ2-4	ASSPDLGQGAIAKNIQY
TRBV6-1	NA	NA	TRBJ1-2	ASSDPARANSYGYT
TRBV5-1	NA	NA	TRBJ1-6	ASSFGDYNSPLH
TRBV2	NA	NA	TRBJ1-1	ASSLSRNTEAF
TRBV25-1	NA	NA	TRBJ2-5	ASSPHRDLETQY
TRBV7-9	NA	TRBD2	TRBJ2-3	ASSLGSGFQDTQY
TRBV5-4	NA	NA	TRBJ2-6	ASSPGGDSGANVLT
TRBV28	NA	NA	TRBJ2-2	ASALLGPGELF
TRBV28	NA	TRBD1	TRBJ1-6	ASSRQGSYNSPLH
TRBV10-2	NA	NA	TRBJ1-2	ASSEPQGRGGYT
TRBV5-1	NA	NA	TRBJ1-6	ASSLAQAVYSPLH